Listed below are T cell receptor beta chains from one sample, sequenced in a study of T cells in Graves' hyperthyroidism and ophthalmopathy. TCRdb recomputed calls from the multiplex PCR reads with MiXCR, one row per CDR3 protein. The sample has around 600,000 distinct CDR3 sequences, 15% to 18% seen once. Sequencing was carried out using blood. The receptors here all came from a woman aged 30 to 39 with Graves' hyperthyroidism. CDR3s include the opening cysteine and the closing phenylalanine or tryptophan. Fields, in order: D gene, J gene, clone size, V gene, CDR3 protein, CDR3 DNA. A D gene is named only where the DNA matches it firmly. Expanded clones are given a class, and other clones once, few, many or no size at all.

TRBD2 TRBJ2-1 many TRBV2 CASRGLAGGTYNEQFF TGTGCCAGCAGGGGACTAGCGGGAGGCACCTACAATGAGCAGTTCTTC
TRBD2 TRBJ2-1 . TRBV3-1 CASSRTSGEQFF TGTGCCAGCAGCAGGACTAGCGGGGAGCAGTTCTTC
TRBD2 TRBJ2-1 many TRBV2 CASSGLAHYNEQFF TGTGCCAGCAGTGGACTAGCGCACTACAATGAGCAGTTCTTC
. TRBJ2-5 . TRBV10-3 CAISTDRKETQYF TGTGCCATCAGTACCGACAGGAAAGAGACCCAGTACTTC
TRBD1 TRBJ1-5 many TRBV6-1 CASSERADRGFFGNQPQHF TGTGCCAGCAGTGAAAGGGCCGACAGGGGGTTTTTCGGCAATCAGCCCCAGCATTTT
. TRBJ1-5 . TRBV9 CASSRGYSNQPQHF TGTGCCAGCAGCCGCGGTTATAGCAATCAGCCCCAGCATTTT
. TRBJ2-1 few TRBV20-1 CSASSPKPSDEQFF TGCAGTGCTAGTTCCCCGAAGCCATCGGATGAGCAGTTCTTC
TRBD2 TRBJ2-1 few TRBV9 CASSPPSGRGYEQFF TGTGCCAGCAGCCCACCTAGCGGGAGGGGCTATGAGCAGTTCTTC
TRBD1 TRBJ1-2 many TRBV12-3/TRBV12-4 CASTRTGGGYGYTF TGTGCCAGCACCCGGACAGGGGGCGGCTATGGCTACACCTTC
TRBD1 TRBJ1-2 . TRBV5-1 CASSQGQRRYGYTF TGCGCCAGCAGCCAGGGACAGAGACGGTATGGCTACACCTTC
. TRBJ1-3 . TRBV20-1 CSAEKTGWDPGNTIYF TGCAGTGCCGAGAAAACAGGGTGGGACCCTGGAAACACCATATATTTT
TRBD2 TRBJ2-3 many TRBV28 CASSDIAVGLAGTDTQYF TGTGCCAGCAGTGACATCGCGGTAGGACTAGCGGGTACAGATACGCAGTATTTT
TRBD2 TRBJ2-5 many TRBV20-1 CSARGGGSGSKETQYF TGCAGTGCTAGGGGGGGTGGTAGCGGGAGCAAAGAGACCCAGTACTTC
. TRBJ2-2 few TRBV27 CASKKLTDTGELFF TGTGCCAGCAAAAAATTGACAGACACCGGGGAGCTGTTTTTT
. TRBJ2-2 few TRBV6-2/TRBV6-3 CASAPSVTGELFF TGTGCCAGCGCTCCGTCGGTCACCGGGGAGCTGTTTTTT
. TRBJ2-4 many TRBV2 CASHPGRAKNIQYF TGTGCCAGCCACCCGGGGAGGGCCAAAAACATTCAGTACTTC
. TRBJ2-2 many TRBV7-2 CASSLTRVAGELFF TGTGCCAGCAGCTTGACTAGAGTCGCCGGGGAGCTGTTTTTT
TRBD2 TRBJ2-3 many TRBV5-1 CASSPGTSGPDTQYF TGCGCCAGCAGCCCAGGGACTAGCGGGCCAGATACGCAGTATTTT
. TRBJ2-5 many TRBV6-1 CASRETGGPGETQYF TGTGCCAGCCGTGAAACCGGAGGGCCGGGAGAGACCCAGTACTTC
TRBD2 TRBJ2-1 many TRBV6-1 CASSYLAGRYEQFF TGTGCCAGCAGTTACCTAGCGGGAAGGTATGAGCAGTTCTTC
. TRBJ1-5 many TRBV28 CASSVEIQPQHF TGTGCCAGCAGTGTCGAAATCCAGCCCCAGCATTTT
TRBD2 TRBJ2-7 few TRBV27 CASSLTSGRDSYEQYF TGTGCCAGCAGTTTGACTAGCGGGAGGGACTCCTACGAGCAGTACTTC
. TRBJ1-6 many TRBV28 CATHPGSSYNSPLHF TGTGCCACCCATCCCGGTAGCTCCTATAATTCACCCCTCCACTTT
. TRBJ2-7 few TRBV4-1 CASSLSSWGQRAYEQYF TGCGCCAGCAGCCTCTCCTCGTGGGGCCAAAGGGCCTACGAGCAGTACTTC
TRBD2 TRBJ2-1 few TRBV27 CASSLLAELYNEQFF TGTGCCAGCAGCTTACTAGCGGAGCTTTACAATGAGCAGTTCTTC
TRBD1 TRBJ2-3 . TRBV19 CASRPPDRVEDTQYF TGTGCCAGTAGGCCCCCGGACAGGGTAGAAGATACGCAGTATTTT
TRBD2 TRBJ2-3 many TRBV11-2 CASSLLAGGPGADTQYF TGTGCCAGCAGCTTATTAGCGGGAGGGCCCGGGGCAGATACGCAGTATTTT
TRBD1 TRBJ2-7 many TRBV24-1 CATSDTGQGSGYEQYF TGTGCCACCAGTGACACCGGACAGGGTAGTGGTTACGAGCAGTACTTC
. TRBJ2-1 many TRBV3-1 CASSYVTPGPEIYNEQFF TGTGCCAGCAGCTACGTAACCCCGGGACCGGAGATATACAATGAGCAGTTCTTC
. TRBJ1-5 few TRBV9 CASSVGADLNQPQHF TGTGCCAGCAGCGTAGGGGCGGACCTTAATCAGCCCCAGCATTTT
. TRBJ2-2 . TRBV29-1 CSVEGAATRGTGELFF TGCAGCGTTGAGGGAGCGGCAACCCGAGGCACCGGGGAGCTGTTTTTT
. TRBJ2-2 . TRBV7-2 CASSRTLAAGEPFF TGTGCCAGCAGTCGGACACTAGCAGCCGGGGAGCCGTTTTTT